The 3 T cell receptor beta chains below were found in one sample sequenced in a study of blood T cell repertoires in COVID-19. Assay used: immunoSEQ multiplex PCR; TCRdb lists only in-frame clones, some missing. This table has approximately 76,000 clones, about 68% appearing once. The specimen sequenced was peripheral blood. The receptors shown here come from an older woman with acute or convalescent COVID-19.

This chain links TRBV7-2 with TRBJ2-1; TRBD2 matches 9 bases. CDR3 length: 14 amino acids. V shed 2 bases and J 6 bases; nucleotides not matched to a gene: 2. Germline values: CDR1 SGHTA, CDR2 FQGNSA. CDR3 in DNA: TGTGCCAGCAGCTTACTAGCGGGACCCAATGAGCAGTTCTTC. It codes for CASSLLAGPNEQFF.

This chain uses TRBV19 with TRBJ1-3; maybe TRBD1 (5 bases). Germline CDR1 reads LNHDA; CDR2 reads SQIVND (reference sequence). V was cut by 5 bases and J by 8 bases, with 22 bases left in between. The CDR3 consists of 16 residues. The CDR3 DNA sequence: TGTGCCAGTAGTCCGATAAGGACGTCCGGGGGGGACACCATATATTTT. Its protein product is CASSPIRTSGGDTIYF.

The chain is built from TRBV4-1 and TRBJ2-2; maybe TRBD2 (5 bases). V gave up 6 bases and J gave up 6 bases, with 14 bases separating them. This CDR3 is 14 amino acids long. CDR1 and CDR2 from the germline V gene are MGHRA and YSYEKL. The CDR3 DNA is TGCGCCAGCAGGCACGAGGGCGAGGCCGGGGAGCTGTTTTTT. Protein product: CASRHEGEAGELFF.